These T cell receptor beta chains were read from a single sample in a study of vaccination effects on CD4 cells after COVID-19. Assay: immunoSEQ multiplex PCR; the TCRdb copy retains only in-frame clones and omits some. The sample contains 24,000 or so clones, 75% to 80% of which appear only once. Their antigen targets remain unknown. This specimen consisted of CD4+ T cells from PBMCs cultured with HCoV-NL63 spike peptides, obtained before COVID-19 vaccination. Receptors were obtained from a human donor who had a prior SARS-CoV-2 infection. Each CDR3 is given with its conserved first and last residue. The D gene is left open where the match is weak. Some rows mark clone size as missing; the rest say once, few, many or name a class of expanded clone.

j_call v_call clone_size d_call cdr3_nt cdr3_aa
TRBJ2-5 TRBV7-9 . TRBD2 TGTGCCAGCGGCTATAGCGGGGGGGAGACCCAGTACTTC CASGYSGGETQYF
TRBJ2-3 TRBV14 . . TGTGCCAGCAGCCAAGTTGCCACAGATACGCAGTATTTT CASSQVATDTQYF
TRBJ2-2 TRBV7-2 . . TGTGCCAGCAGACAAAAAGTGTCCGGGGAGCTGTTTTTT CASRQKVSGELFF
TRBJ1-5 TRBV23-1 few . TGCGCCAGCAGTCAAGCCCCCCGCCGGTGGAATCAGCCCCAGCATTTT CASSQAPRRWNQPQHF
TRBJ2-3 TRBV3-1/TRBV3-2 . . TGTGCCAGCAGCCTAAGTCGGGGGCTTAGCACAGATACGCAGTATTTT CASSLSRGLSTDTQYF
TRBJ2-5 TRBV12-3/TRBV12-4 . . TGTGCCAGCAGTTTAACACAAGAGACCCAGTACTTC CASSLTQETQYF
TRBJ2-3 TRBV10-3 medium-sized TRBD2 TGTGCCATCAGTGAGTCAGTCGGCGGGGGGACCTTCAGGGATACGCAGTATTTT CAISESVGGGTFRDTQYF
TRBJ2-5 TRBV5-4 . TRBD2 TGTGCCAGCAGCAAGAGCGGGGTACAAGAGACCCAGTACTTC CASSKSGVQETQYF
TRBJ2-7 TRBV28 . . TGTGCCAGCAGTTTCCAGGGGTACGAGCAGTACTTC CASSFQGYEQYF
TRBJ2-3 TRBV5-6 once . TGTGCCAGCAGCCAACACCCGGGTAGCACAGATACGCAGTATTTT CASSQHPGSTDTQYF
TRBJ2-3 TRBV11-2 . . TGTGCCAGCAGCGAACGGGCAGATACGCAGTATTTT CASSERADTQYF
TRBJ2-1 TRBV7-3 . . TGTGCCAGCAGCTCCCACCCCGCGGACGGATCCAATGAGCAGTTCTTC CASSSHPADGSNEQFF
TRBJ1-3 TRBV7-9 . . TGTGCCAGCAGCTCAAACCACAGGGGAAACACCATATATTTT CASSSNHRGNTIYF
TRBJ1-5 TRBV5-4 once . TGTGCCAGCAGCTACGACGTTGCTTCGGCCCAGCATTTT CASSYDVASAQHF
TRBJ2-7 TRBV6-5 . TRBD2 TGTGCCAGCAGCTTGCTAGCGGGAGGATCCTACGAGCAGTACTTC CASSLLAGGSYEQYF
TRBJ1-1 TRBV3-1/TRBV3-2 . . TGTGCCAGCAGCCAAGGGAACACTGAAGCTTTCTTT CASSQGNTEAFF
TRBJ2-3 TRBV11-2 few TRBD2 TGTGCCAGCAGGACTAGCCCTGATACGCAGTATTTT CASRTSPDTQYF
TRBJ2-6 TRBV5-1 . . TGCGCCAGCCGACCGGGACCTCATAACTCTGGGGCCAACGTCCTGACTTTC CASRPGPHNSGANVLTF
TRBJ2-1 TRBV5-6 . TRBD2 TGTGCCAGCAGCTCGCGGGGACTAGCGGGGCAGTTCTTC CASSSRGLAGQFF
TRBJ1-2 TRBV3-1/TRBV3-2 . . TGTGCCAGCAGCAAATCGACACCAAGGAACTATGGCTACACCTTC CASSKSTPRNYGYTF
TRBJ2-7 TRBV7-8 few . TGTGCCAGCAGCTCACCGGGACGGCGGACCTACGAGCAGTACTTC CASSSPGRRTYEQYF
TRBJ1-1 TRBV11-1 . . TGTGCCAGCAGCTTAGCTCTCGGGATAGAAGCTTTCTTT CASSLALGIEAFF
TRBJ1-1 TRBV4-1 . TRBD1 TGCGCCAGCAGCCACGACAGGGGCCCGAACACTGAAGCTTTCTTT CASSHDRGPNTEAFF
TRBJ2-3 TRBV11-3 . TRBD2 TGTGCCAGCAGCTTAGACCCCCAGCGGGGGAGCACAGATACGCAGTATTTT CASSLDPQRGSTDTQYF
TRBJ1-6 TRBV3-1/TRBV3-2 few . TGTGCCAGCAGCCGGGGGGGCGGTTCACCCCTCCACTTT CASSRGGGSPLHF
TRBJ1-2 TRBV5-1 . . TGCGCCAGCAGCTTGGATCCGGGGTCGGGCTATGGCTACACCTTC CASSLDPGSGYGYTF
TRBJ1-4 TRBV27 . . TGTGCCAGCAGGACGAGGGGTGAGGGTGAAAAACTGTTTTTT CASRTRGEGEKLFF
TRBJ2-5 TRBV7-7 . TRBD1 TGTGCTAGCAGCCAGACGGGACAGGGAGAGACCCAGTACTTC CASSQTGQGETQYF
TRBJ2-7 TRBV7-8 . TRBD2 TGTGCCAGCAGCTTAGAAGCGGGAGGGTACTACGAGCAGTACTTC CASSLEAGGYYEQYF
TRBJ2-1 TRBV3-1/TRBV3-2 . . TGTGCCAGCAGCCAATATGGGGGTCAGGAGTTCTTC CASSQYGGQEFF
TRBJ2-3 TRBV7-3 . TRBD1 TGTGCCAGCAGCACTCGACAGGGTGACACAGATACGCAGTATTTT CASSTRQGDTDTQYF
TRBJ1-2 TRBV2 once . TGTGCCAGCAGTGAAGGGGAGGGTTTGGGATATGGCTACACCTTC CASSEGEGLGYGYTF
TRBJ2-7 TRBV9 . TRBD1 TGTGCCAGCAGCGTAGGAGTGCGCGGGACAGGGGGCTACGAGCAGTACTTC CASSVGVRGTGGYEQYF
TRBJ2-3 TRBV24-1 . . TGTGCCACCAGTGATGTGACAGCGACAGATACGCAGTATTTT CATSDVTATDTQYF
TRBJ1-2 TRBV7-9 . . TGTGCCAGCAGCTTAGAGGGCCATGGCTACACCTTC CASSLEGHGYTF
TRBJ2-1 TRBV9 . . TGTGCCAGCAGCGTAGGACTTTCCTACAATGAGCAGTTCTTC CASSVGLSYNEQFF
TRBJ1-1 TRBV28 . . TGTGCCAGCAGGGCACCGGGGGACACTGAAGCTTTCTTT CASRAPGDTEAFF
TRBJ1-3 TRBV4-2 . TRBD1 TGTGCCAGCAGCCAAGACCGAGCACAGGGGAACGGAAACACCATATATTTT CASSQDRAQGNGNTIYF
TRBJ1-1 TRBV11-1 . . TGTGCCAGCAGCTTTCGCGGGAACACTGAAGCTTTCTTT CASSFRGNTEAFF
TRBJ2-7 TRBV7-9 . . TGTGCCAGCAGCTTAATTGGGACTGCTAGCGAGCAGTACTTC CASSLIGTASEQYF
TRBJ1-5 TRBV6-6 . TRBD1 TGTGCCAGCAGTAACCGACAGGGTTATAGCAATCAGCCCCAGCATTTT CASSNRQGYSNQPQHF
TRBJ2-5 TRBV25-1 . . TGTGCCAGCAGTGTTGGCTCGTTGGAGACCCAGTACTTC CASSVGSLETQYF
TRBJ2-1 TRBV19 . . TGTGCCAGTAGTATATGGCCAGTCCGGGGTTTCAATGAGCAGTTCTTC CASSIWPVRGFNEQFF
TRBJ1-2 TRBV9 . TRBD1 TGTGCCAGCAGCCCCGGGGGACAGGCAAGATATGGCTACACCTTC CASSPGGQARYGYTF
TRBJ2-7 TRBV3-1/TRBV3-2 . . TGTGCCAGCAGCCACTACGGGAGCTCCTACGAGCAGTACTTC CASSHYGSSYEQYF
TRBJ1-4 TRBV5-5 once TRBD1 TGTGCCAGCAGCTGGGACAGGGGAAGGGGTGAAAAACTGTTTTTT CASSWDRGRGEKLFF
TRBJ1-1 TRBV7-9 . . TGTGCCAGCAGCTTTTGGGGCGGGAGGAGGACTGAAGCTTTCTTT CASSFWGGRRTEAFF
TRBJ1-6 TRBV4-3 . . TGCGCCAGCAGCCTAGGACAGTATAATTCACCCCTCCACTTT CASSLGQYNSPLHF
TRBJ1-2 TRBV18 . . TGTGCCAGCTCACTGACTGTTCCTAACTATGGCTACACCTTC CASSLTVPNYGYTF
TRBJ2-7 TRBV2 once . TGTGCCAGCAGTGGCGATGAACGGAGCTCCTACGAGCAGTACTTC CASSGDERSSYEQYF
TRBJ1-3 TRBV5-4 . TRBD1 TGTGCCAGCAGCTTGGACGGGACAGGGAGGGGAAACACCATATATTTT CASSLDGTGRGNTIYF
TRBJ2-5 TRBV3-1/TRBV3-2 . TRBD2 TGTGCCAGCAGCCAAGATACCGGCTTAGGACTAGCGGAAGAGACCCAGTACTTC CASSQDTGLGLAEETQYF
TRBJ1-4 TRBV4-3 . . TGCGCCAGCAGCCAATATGGGGGGACTAATGAAAAACTGTTTTTT CASSQYGGTNEKLFF
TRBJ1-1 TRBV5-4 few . TGTGCCAGCAGCTTGGTGGGGACTGAAGCTTTCTTT CASSLVGTEAFF
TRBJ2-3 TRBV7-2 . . TGTGCCAGCAGCTCTAGGTTTACAGATACGCAGTATTTT CASSSRFTDTQYF
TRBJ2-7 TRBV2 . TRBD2 TGTGCCAGCAATTTAGCGGGATCCCGATACGAGCAGTACTTC CASNLAGSRYEQYF
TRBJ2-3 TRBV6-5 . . TGTGCCAGCGGCGCGTCCTCCGGGACAGATACGCAGTATTTT CASGASSGTDTQYF